The 28 T cell receptor beta chains below were found in one sample sequenced in a study of blood T cells in healthy people across ages. PCR was performed a second time for about 7 to 12 cycles using a sample-barcoded 5' primer and a J-beta primer mix. Each CDR3 protein gets one entry after TCRdb re-called the 5' RACE reads with MiXCR. This table has 1.5 million or so distinct CDR3 sequences, roughly 45% appearing once. The sequencing sample was made of blood. These TCRs come from a woman under 30 in good health.

There are a few counts of this clonotype. The rearrangement uses TRBV7-2 and TRBJ2-7; possibly TRBD1 or TRBD2 for D (5 bases each). Germline values: CDR1 SGHTA, CDR2 FQGNSA. V was clipped by 5 bases and J by 2 bases, with 16 bases between them. The length of the CDR3 is 15 residues. CDR3 loop: CASSPSWGRTYEQYF. The CDR3 nucleotides read TGTGCCAGCAGCCCAAGTTGGGGGAGAACCTACGAGCAGTACTTC.

The chain combines TRBV14 with TRBJ2-3, with 8 bases aligning to TRBD2. Germline values: CDR1 SGHDN, CDR2 FVKESK. The ends lost 0 bases at V and 5 bases at J; junction bases unmatched: 1. The length of the CDR3 is 14 residues. The CDR3 region is CASSQERGGDTQYF. The CDR3 DNA is TGTGCCAGCAGCCAAGAACGGGGGGGAGATACGCAGTATTTT.

This clonotype showed up just a few times. The chain combines TRBV2 with TRBJ2-1; 7 bases fit TRBD2. Germline V CDR1 and CDR2: SNHLY, FYNNEI. The CDR3 contains 14 residues. V dropped 6 bases and J dropped 8; count of bases not matched to a gene: 10. The CDR3 DNA reads as TGTGCCAGCAGCTTACGAGCGGGAAGCGATGAGCAGTTCTTC. Translating it yields CASSLRAGSDEQFF.

The gene calls are TRBV5-1 and TRBJ1-1; 7 nucleotides agree with TRBD1. The V gene end was trimmed by 4 bases and the J gene end by 1 base; junction bases not matched to a gene: 10. Germline assignment: CDR1 SGHRS and CDR2 YFSETQ. The CDR3 is 16 amino acids. The chain's CDR3 is CASSLLQTGTNTEAFF. For the CDR3, the DNA is TGCGCCAGCAGCCTTCTCCAGACAGGGACGAACACTGAAGCTTTCTTT.

This clonotype was picked up a small number of times. The chain links TRBV28 to TRBJ2-1; D is unclear. V dropped 2 bases and J dropped 2 bases, with 10 bases sitting between them. In germline, CDR1 is MDHEN, CDR2 SYDVKM. The CDR3 totals 15 residues. CDR3 residues: CASSLTGFPYNEQFF. The CDR3 coding sequence is TGTGCCAGCAGTTTAACCGGGTTCCCCTACAATGAGCAGTTCTTC. Looking up the rest from reference TRBV28 and TRBJ2-1 gives the full variable domain: DVKVTQSSRYLVKRTGEKVFLECVQDMDHENMFWYRQDPGLGLRLIYFSYDVKMKEKGDIPEGYSVSREKKERFSLILESASTNQTSMYLCASSLTGFPYNEQFFGPGTRLTVL.

This clonotype was seen just once. The V and J genes are TRBV4-1 and TRBJ1-1, with D possibly TRBD1 on 5 matching bases. Trimming removed 1 base from V and 8 bases from J, with 14 bases in between. Per germline, CDR1 MGHRA and CDR2 YSYEKL. This CDR3 is 14 amino acids long. The DNA for the CDR3 is TGCGCCAGCAGCCAAGGGTCGTGGGGGTCAGAAGCTTTCTTT. Amino acids: CASSQGSWGSEAFF.

The chain uses TRBV28 and TRBJ1-5; no definite D call. CDR1 and CDR2 from the germline V gene are MDHEN and SYDVKM. V lost 5 bases and J 2 bases, leaving 16 bases between the germline ends. There are 16 residues in the CDR3. CDR3 in amino acids: CASSPSGRVGNQPQHF. In nucleotides, the CDR3 is TGTGCCAGCAGTCCCTCCGGGAGGGTCGGCAATCAGCCCCAGCATTTT. Drawing the rest from reference TRBV28 and TRBJ1-5, the complete variable domain is DVKVTQSSRYLVKRTGEKVFLECVQDMDHENMFWYRQDPGLGLRLIYFSYDVKMKEKGDIPEGYSVSREKKERFSLILESASTNQTSMYLCASSPSGRVGNQPQHFGDGTRLSIL.

The rearrangement links TRBV2 to TRBJ1-1; D is ambiguous. Looked up from germline, CDR1 is SNHLY and CDR2 is FYNNEI. CDR3 size: 13 residues. Trimming removed 11 bases from V and 0 bases from J, with 13 bases in between. CDR3: CARLDGLNTEAFF. In DNA, the CDR3 is TGTGCCCGACTGGACGGCCTGAACACTGAAGCTTTCTTT.

This clonotype was seen more than once but under ten times. The chain joins TRBV7-7 to TRBJ1-2, with TRBD1 identical over 7 bases. This CDR3 contains 13 residues. Losses at the gene ends were 5 bases for V and 6 bases for J; bases not matched to a gene: 6. CDR1 and CDR2 from the germline V gene are SSHAT and FNYEAQ (reference sequence). The CDR3 DNA is TGTGCCAGCAGCCCGCGACAGGGCCATGGCTACACCTTC. It yields the protein CASSPRQGHGYTF. Full variable domain (missing parts from reference TRBV7-7 and TRBJ1-2): GAGVSQSPRYKVTKRGQDVTLRCDPISSHATLYWYQQALGQGPEFLTYFNYEAQPDKSGLPSDRFSAERPEGSISTLTIQRTEQRDSAMYRCASSPRQGHGYTFGSGTRLTVV.

The chain links TRBV29-1 to TRBJ1-4; the D gene is possibly TRBD1 (6 bases). This CDR3 has 13 residues. Between the trimmed V and J ends, which lost 6 bases and 5 bases, there was a span of 13 bases. The germline V gene encodes CDR1 SQVTM and CDR2 ANQGSEA. CDR3 loop: CSVTGAMNEKLFF. The CDR3 bases are TGCAGCGTCACGGGGGCGATGAATGAAAAACTGTTTTTT. The full variable domain, its missing parts supplied by reference TRBV29-1 and TRBJ1-4, is SAVISQKPSRDICQRGTSLTIQCQVDSQVTMMFWYRQQPGQSLTLIATANQGSEATYESGFVIDKFPISRPNLTFSTLTVSNMSPEDSSIYLCSVTGAMNEKLFFGSGTQLSVL.

The rearrangement links TRBV13 to TRBJ1-2; no reliable D call. This CDR3 has 14 amino acids. Germline assignment: CDR1 PRHDT and CDR2 FYEKMQ (reference sequence). V was cut by 5 bases and J by 5 bases, with 15 bases left in between. The CDR3 sequence: CASSHPEAEYGYTF. CDR3 coding DNA: TGTGCCAGCAGCCACCCCGAGGCCGAGTATGGCTACACCTTC.

This chain's CDR3 is CASSPDRGDKTEAFF. CDR3 sequence (DNA): TGTGCCAGCAGCCCCGACAGGGGTGATAAGACTGAAGCTTTCTTT. The chain employs TRBV27 and TRBJ1-1; 8 nucleotides match TRBD1. The CDR3 is 15 residues long. With V trimmed by 6 bases and J by 5 bases, 11 bases remained unmatched. The germline gives CDR1 MNHEY, CDR2 SMNVEV (reference sequence).

The genes are TRBV6-5 and TRBJ1-1; 8 bases are a match to TRBD1. Germline V CDR1 and CDR2: MNHEY, SVGAGI. V dropped 6 bases and J dropped 4; count of bases not matched to a gene: 7. This CDR3 is built from 14 residues. The chain's CDR3 is CASRVQGGGTEAFF. The CDR3 bases are TGTGCCAGCAGGGTACAGGGGGGCGGCACTGAAGCTTTCTTT.

As for this clonotype: One junction end does not reproduce the germline sequence, and a read error may be involved. The chain is built from TRBV12-3 or TRBV12-4 and TRBJ1-5; possible D gene TRBD1, 6 bases. The CDR3 has 15 amino acids. The CDR3 DNA reads TGTACCAGCAGTTTAGAGGGGGGCGTTGGACAGCCCCAGCATTTT. The encoded protein is CTSSLEGGVGQPQHF.

This chain links TRBV6-5 with TRBJ2-4; D might be TRBD2 (6 bases). V lost 6 bases and J 4 bases, leaving 16 bases between the germline ends. The germline CDR1 and CDR2 sequences are MNHEY and SVGAGI. This CDR3 is built from 15 residues. The CDR3 sequence is CASRPGLGGKNIQYF. The CDR3 DNA sequence: TGTGCCAGCAGACCTGGCTTGGGGGGTAAAAACATTCAGTACTTC.

This clonotype was detected only a few times. The genes are TRBV7-9 and TRBJ1-1; 8 positions match TRBD1. In germline, CDR1 is SEHNR, CDR2 FQNEAQ (reference sequence). V dropped 1 base and J dropped 8; count of bases not matched to a gene: 6. This CDR3 comprises 14 residues. The CDR3 nucleotides read TGTGCCAGCAGCTTAGGTACGGCAGGGGGCGAAGCTTTCTTT. Amino acids: CASSLGTAGGEAFF.

This clonotype came up a few times. The chain has TRBV30 and TRBJ2-1, with D maybe TRBD1 (7 bases). Germline loops: CDR1 GTSNPN, CDR2 SVGIG (reference sequence). This CDR3 is built from 12 residues. V lost 7 bases and J lost 7, with 14 bases in between. CDR3 loop: CAFGTAGNEQFF. CDR3 nucleotide sequence: TGTGCCTTTGGGACAGCGGGTAATGAGCAGTTCTTC.

The rearrangement joins TRBV20-1 to TRBJ2-5, with 9 bases fitting TRBD1. The J call may be faulty, since TRBJ2-7 better matches the DNA end. This CDR3 is built from 14 residues. Germline V gene data show CDR1 as DFQATT and CDR2 as SNEGSKA (reference sequence). The CDR3 sequence: CSAQDRGTIDEQYF. The CDR3 region has the DNA TGCAGTGCTCAAGACAGGGGGACGATCGACGAGCAGTACTTC.

The rearrangement uses TRBV9 and TRBJ2-3, with TRBD2 identical over 8 bases. The trim removed 6 bases at V and 2 bases at J, leaving 8 bases unmatched. CDR3 length: 15 amino acids. CDR1 and CDR2 from the germline V gene are SGDLS and YYNGEE. CDR3 amino acids: CASTTRGGLTDTQYF. The CDR3 bases are TGTGCCAGCACCACTCGGGGGGGCCTCACAGATACGCAGTATTTT.

This clonotype has a count of ten or more. V gene TRBV28 combines with J gene TRBJ2-1; unclear D gene. V was pared by 4 bases and J by 6 bases, with 10 bases between. The CDR3 consists of 13 residues. CDR1 is MDHEN, CDR2 SYDVKM, per germline. CDR3 coding DNA: TGTGCCAGCAGTTCTTACACGGTCAATGAGCAGTTCTTC. Its translation is CASSSYTVNEQFF.

In its sample, this clonotype was seen a few times. V and J are TRBV7-9 and TRBJ2-5; no definite D call. The length of the CDR3 is 14 residues. The germline CDR1 and CDR2 sequences are SEHNR and FQNEAQ (reference sequence). Trimming took 5 bases from V and 5 from J, leaving 15 bases between them. This CDR3 is CASSIVSLAETQYF. As DNA, the CDR3 is TGTGCCAGCAGCATTGTTTCTCTCGCGGAGACCCAGTACTTC.

The V and J genes are TRBV4-1 and TRBJ2-7; 7 bases line up with TRBD1. V shed 3 bases, J shed 7 bases, and the junction held 12 bases outside the gene matches. The CDR3 spans 15 residues. From germline, CDR1 is MGHRA and CDR2 YSYEKL. In DNA form, the CDR3 reads TGCGCCAGCAGCCAGAGACAGGGCGAATCATGGGAGCAGTACTTC. Protein sequence: CASSQRQGESWEQYF.

This clonotype was counted only a few times. This sequence joins TRBV20-1 and TRBJ1-1, with TRBD1 identical over 8 bases. Germline CDR1 is DFQATT and CDR2 is SNEGSKA (reference sequence). The trim removed 5 bases at V and 10 bases at J, leaving 9 bases unmatched. There are 12 residues in the CDR3. CDR3 DNA sequence: TGCAGTGCTCTCGGACAGGGAGGTTCAGCTTTCTTT. It translates to CSALGQGGSAFF.

This clonotype has just a few counts. The chain couples TRBV5-1 to TRBJ2-1; tentative D call: TRBD2 (7 bases). The CDR3 covers 17 residues. Germline V gene data show CDR1 as SGHRS and CDR2 as YFSETQ. The ends were cut back, 3 bases at V and 6 bases at J, with 22 bases in the middle. The CDR3 here is CASSSKGGDLTLNEQFF. Written as DNA, the CDR3 is TGCGCCAGCAGCTCCAAGGGGGGGGACTTGACCCTCAATGAGCAGTTCTTC.

This clonotype showed up just a few times. The CDR3 sequence is CAISERGLADSNEQFF. The CDR3 nucleotides are TGTGCCATCAGTGAGCGGGGACTAGCGGACAGCAATGAGCAGTTCTTC. This sequence joins TRBV10-3 and TRBJ2-1; 11 nucleotides agree with TRBD2. The V gene's germline CDR1 is ENHRY and CDR2 SYGVKD. The CDR3 has 16 amino acids. The junction had 6 bases not matched to a gene; V was cut back by 2 bases and J by 6 bases.

This chain uses TRBV20-1 with TRBJ1-2; the match to TRBD1 covers 7 bases. The CDR3 spans 17 residues. Germline CDR1 and CDR2: DFQATT and SNEGSKA (reference sequence). J lost 10 bases, V lost 3 bases, and 23 bases had no gene match. The CDR3 region has the DNA TGCAGTGCTAGGGGCGCCAGGGGGAATATAAAGGTGTCCCTCTACACCTTC. Residues: CSARGARGNIKVSLYTF.

The chain combines TRBV10-3 with TRBJ2-1; D unresolved. The CDR3 is 12 residues long. The V end was cut by 5 bases, the J end by 8 bases, with 10 bases between. The germline V gene encodes CDR1 ENHRY and CDR2 SYGVKD. The CDR3 spells CAISPTGDEQFF. CDR3 nucleotides: TGTGCCATCAGTCCTACTGGGGATGAGCAGTTCTTC.

This clonotype was seen a handful of times. The chain has TRBV21-1 and TRBJ2-5. TRBV21-1 is shown as a pseudogene. The CDR3 sequence is 15 residues long. CDR3 nucleotide sequence: TGTGCCAGCAGCAAAGGGCGGCGGAATCAAGAGACCCAGTACTTC. Translating gives CASSKGRRNQETQYF.